This is a list of T cell receptor beta chains from one sample in a study of blood T cell repertoires in COVID-19. Repertoires were generated with immunoSEQ multiplex PCR, while TCRdb's copy carries only in-frame clones and drops some. This repertoire shows tens of thousands of clones, around 79% found once; its top ten account for 5.4%. The specimen was peripheral blood. All receptors derive from an elderly woman with active or convalescent COVID-19. Each CDR3 is given with its conserved first and last residue. The D gene is left open where the match is weak. Part of the rows lack a size; the others show once, few, many or a class for expanded clones.

clone_size: -; v_call: TRBV18; d_call: -; j_call: TRBJ2-3; cdr3_aa: CASSPGHSTDTQYF; cdr3_nt: TGTGCCAGCTCACCAGGGCACAGCACAGATACGCAGTATTTT
clone_size: once; v_call: TRBV28; d_call: TRBD1; j_call: TRBJ1-1; cdr3_aa: CAIRLGQGGTEAFF; cdr3_nt: TGTGCCATCCGGCTGGGACAGGGGGGGACTGAAGCTTTCTTT
clone_size: -; v_call: TRBV9; d_call: -; j_call: TRBJ2-7; cdr3_aa: CASSVGGVSGEQYF; cdr3_nt: TGTGCCAGCAGCGTAGGGGGGGTTTCGGGAGAGCAGTACTTC
clone_size: -; v_call: TRBV11-3; d_call: -; j_call: TRBJ2-1; cdr3_aa: CASSLDWGGYLTMHEQFF; cdr3_nt: TGTGCCAGCAGCTTAGACTGGGGGGGCTATCTGACGATGCATGAGCAGTTCTTC
clone_size: -; v_call: TRBV5-1; d_call: TRBD1; j_call: TRBJ2-7; cdr3_aa: CASSLGQGRYEQYF; cdr3_nt: TGCGCCAGCAGCTTGGGACAGGGCCGATACGAGCAGTACTTC
clone_size: few; v_call: TRBV5-1; d_call: TRBD1; j_call: TRBJ2-1; cdr3_aa: CASSFQTGFPYNEQFF; cdr3_nt: TGCGCCAGCAGCTTCCAGACAGGGTTCCCTTACAATGAGCAGTTCTTC
clone_size: -; v_call: TRBV23-1; d_call: TRBD1; j_call: TRBJ2-5; cdr3_aa: CASSQSRKSGGAGETQYF; cdr3_nt: TGCGCCAGCAGTCAATCTAGGAAGTCAGGGGGCGCCGGGGAGACCCAGTACTTC
clone_size: -; v_call: TRBV27; d_call: -; j_call: TRBJ1-1; cdr3_aa: CASSFTGSVTEAFF; cdr3_nt: TGTGCCAGCAGTTTCACAGGGAGCGTCACTGAAGCTTTCTTT
clone_size: -; v_call: TRBV4-1; d_call: TRBD2; j_call: TRBJ2-7; cdr3_aa: CASSQEGGRVAGVYEQYF; cdr3_nt: TGCGCCAGCAGCCAAGAGGGAGGGCGGGTAGCGGGGGTCTACGAGCAGTACTTC
clone_size: -; v_call: TRBV6-2/TRBV6-3; d_call: TRBD1; j_call: TRBJ1-2; cdr3_aa: CASSRTGTAFNYGYTF; cdr3_nt: TGTGCCAGCAGCCGAACCGGGACAGCGTTTAACTATGGCTACACCTTC
clone_size: -; v_call: TRBV4-3; d_call: TRBD2; j_call: TRBJ2-3; cdr3_aa: CASSQSQEAGGTDTQYF; cdr3_nt: TGCGCCAGCAGCCAATCCCAGGAGGCGGGAGGTACAGATACGCAGTATTTT
clone_size: -; v_call: TRBV28; d_call: TRBD1; j_call: TRBJ2-1; cdr3_aa: CASSLTPPGQVFDEQFF; cdr3_nt: TGTGCCAGCAGCCTAACCCCCCCGGGACAGGTCTTCGATGAGCAGTTCTTC
clone_size: -; v_call: TRBV27; d_call: -; j_call: TRBJ1-5; cdr3_aa: CASSPKSAVLAQHF; cdr3_nt: TGTGCCAGCAGTCCTAAATCCGCCGTCCTAGCCCAGCATTTT
clone_size: -; v_call: TRBV6-1; d_call: -; j_call: TRBJ2-7; cdr3_aa: CASSEGAALSYEQYF; cdr3_nt: TGTGCCAGCAGTGAAGGGGCAGCCCTCTCCTACGAGCAGTACTTC
clone_size: -; v_call: TRBV7-9; d_call: TRBD1; j_call: TRBJ2-5; cdr3_aa: CASSGGQGILETQYF; cdr3_nt: TGTGCCAGCAGCGGGGGACAGGGCATTCTGGAGACCCAGTACTTC
clone_size: few; v_call: TRBV29-1; d_call: TRBD1; j_call: TRBJ1-1; cdr3_aa: CSVEETGGGTEAFF; cdr3_nt: TGCAGCGTTGAAGAGACAGGGGGCGGTACTGAAGCTTTCTTT
clone_size: -; v_call: TRBV6-5; d_call: TRBD1; j_call: TRBJ1-1; cdr3_aa: CASSQTGEAFF; cdr3_nt: TGTGCCAGCAGTCAGACAGGGGAAGCTTTCTTT
clone_size: -; v_call: TRBV19; d_call: TRBD2; j_call: TRBJ2-1; cdr3_aa: CASSIVAGGRTYRTLYNEQFF; cdr3_nt: TGTGCCAGTAGTATAGTAGCGGGGGGCCGAACCTACAGGACACTCTACAATGAGCAGTTCTTC
clone_size: -; v_call: TRBV10-3; d_call: TRBD1; j_call: TRBJ2-7; cdr3_aa: CANGQGRDEQYF; cdr3_nt: TGTGCCAACGGACAGGGGAGGGACGAGCAGTACTTC
clone_size: once; v_call: TRBV9; d_call: -; j_call: TRBJ2-2; cdr3_aa: CASSVAPTGWSTGELFF; cdr3_nt: TGTGCCAGCAGCGTAGCCCCCACAGGGTGGTCCACCGGGGAGCTGTTTTTT
clone_size: -; v_call: TRBV7-7; d_call: -; j_call: TRBJ2-5; cdr3_aa: CASSLARDSQPETQYF; cdr3_nt: TGTGCCAGCAGCTTAGCCCGGGACTCGCAACCAGAGACCCAGTACTTC
clone_size: -; v_call: TRBV11-3; d_call: TRBD1; j_call: TRBJ2-1; cdr3_aa: CASSLDSRTGVNEQFF; cdr3_nt: TGTGCCAGCAGCTTAGATTCGCGGACAGGGGTCAATGAGCAGTTCTTC
clone_size: few; v_call: TRBV6-6; d_call: -; j_call: TRBJ2-1; cdr3_aa: CATIFMQGTNEQFF; cdr3_nt: TGTGCCACCATATTTATGCAGGGTACCAATGAGCAGTTCTTC
clone_size: -; v_call: TRBV3-1/TRBV3-2; d_call: -; j_call: TRBJ1-2; cdr3_aa: CASSYREEDGYTF; cdr3_nt: TGTGCCAGCAGCTACAGGGAAGAGGATGGCTACACCTTC
clone_size: -; v_call: TRBV27; d_call: -; j_call: TRBJ1-6; cdr3_aa: CASSLLFYSPPLHF; cdr3_nt: TGTGCCAGCAGTTTACTCTTCTACTCCCCACCCCTCCACTTT
clone_size: -; v_call: TRBV24-1; d_call: -; j_call: TRBJ2-2; cdr3_aa: CATSDPNRSNTGELFF; cdr3_nt: TGTGCCACCAGTGACCCAAACAGATCCAACACCGGGGAGCTGTTTTTT
clone_size: -; v_call: TRBV7-9; d_call: -; j_call: TRBJ1-2; cdr3_aa: CASSAQLGAYGYTF; cdr3_nt: TGTGCCAGCAGCGCACAACTTGGGGCGTACGGCTACACCTTC
clone_size: -; v_call: TRBV3-1/TRBV3-2; d_call: TRBD2; j_call: TRBJ2-5; cdr3_aa: CASSQGLAVERTQYF; cdr3_nt: TGTGCCAGCAGCCAAGGACTAGCGGTGGAACGGACCCAGTACTTC
clone_size: -; v_call: TRBV5-1; d_call: -; j_call: TRBJ1-1; cdr3_aa: CASSLASGMNTEAFF; cdr3_nt: TGCGCCAGCAGCTTGGCCTCAGGGATGAACACTGAAGCTTTCTTT
clone_size: few; v_call: TRBV18; d_call: -; j_call: TRBJ2-7; cdr3_aa: CASSPGRLGLGSSYEQYF; cdr3_nt: TGTGCCAGCTCACCGGGACGCTTGGGACTCGGAAGCTCCTACGAGCAGTACTTC
clone_size: -; v_call: TRBV18; d_call: -; j_call: TRBJ2-7; cdr3_aa: CASSPVTVGHEQYF; cdr3_nt: TGTGCCAGCTCACCCGTTACGGTGGGCCACGAGCAGTACTTC
clone_size: -; v_call: TRBV28; d_call: TRBD1; j_call: TRBJ1-2; cdr3_aa: CASRGTGANYGYTF; cdr3_nt: TGTGCCAGCAGGGGGACAGGGGCTAACTATGGCTACACCTTC
clone_size: -; v_call: TRBV28; d_call: -; j_call: TRBJ2-7; cdr3_aa: CASSPPRSRGMYEQYF; cdr3_nt: TGTGCCAGCAGTCCCCCTCGGTCCAGGGGAATGTACGAGCAGTACTTC
clone_size: -; v_call: TRBV9; d_call: -; j_call: TRBJ1-1; cdr3_aa: CASSPRGAGREAFF; cdr3_nt: TGTGCCAGCAGCCCTCGGGGGGCAGGGAGGGAAGCTTTCTTT
clone_size: -; v_call: TRBV5-1; d_call: -; j_call: TRBJ2-1; cdr3_aa: CASSHSSEGGEQFF; cdr3_nt: TGCGCCAGCAGCCACTCTAGCGAGGGCGGTGAGCAGTTCTTC
clone_size: few; v_call: TRBV7-8; d_call: TRBD1; j_call: TRBJ2-7; cdr3_aa: CASSLADRGGYEQYF; cdr3_nt: TGTGCCAGCAGCTTAGCGGACAGGGGAGGCTACGAGCAGTACTTC
clone_size: -; v_call: TRBV14; d_call: TRBD1; j_call: TRBJ2-2; cdr3_aa: CASSQSVTGANTGELFF; cdr3_nt: TGTGCCAGCAGCCAATCTGTGACAGGGGCGAACACCGGGGAGCTGTTTTTT
clone_size: few; v_call: TRBV5-4; d_call: -; j_call: TRBJ2-4; cdr3_aa: CASSQGFLGDIQYF; cdr3_nt: TGTGCCAGCAGCCAGGGATTTCTAGGGGACATTCAGTACTTC
clone_size: few; v_call: TRBV27; d_call: -; j_call: TRBJ1-4; cdr3_aa: CASRRPGGVGREKLFF; cdr3_nt: TGTGCCAGCAGAAGACCTGGAGGGGTTGGTAGGGAAAAACTGTTTTTT
clone_size: -; v_call: TRBV28; d_call: TRBD1; j_call: TRBJ2-1; cdr3_aa: CASSGDRREFF; cdr3_nt: TGTGCCAGCAGCGGGGACAGGCGAGAGTTCTTC
clone_size: -; v_call: TRBV4-3; d_call: -; j_call: TRBJ1-3; cdr3_aa: CASSRQPRRGILDSGNTIYF; cdr3_nt: TGCGCCAGCAGCCGCCAACCCCGGCGGGGGATCTTGGACTCTGGAAACACCATATATTTT
clone_size: -; v_call: TRBV5-1; d_call: -; j_call: TRBJ1-3; cdr3_aa: CASSLPGGGNTIYF; cdr3_nt: TGCGCCAGCAGCTTGCCGGGAGGAGGAAACACCATATATTTT
clone_size: -; v_call: TRBV6-2/TRBV6-3; d_call: TRBD1; j_call: TRBJ2-7; cdr3_aa: CASSTTGRSYEQYF; cdr3_nt: TGTGCCAGCAGTACGACAGGGAGATCATACGAGCAGTACTTC
clone_size: -; v_call: TRBV7-9; d_call: TRBD1; j_call: TRBJ1-2; cdr3_aa: CASSLRKPGQLNYGYTF; cdr3_nt: TGTGCCAGCAGCCTACGGAAGCCGGGACAGCTTAACTATGGCTACACCTTC
clone_size: few; v_call: TRBV21-1; d_call: -; j_call: TRBJ2-7; cdr3_aa: CASSKARVSFYSGTHSYEQYF; cdr3_nt: TGTGCCAGCAGCAAAGCTCGCGTCTCCTTTTATAGCGGGACCCACTCCTACGAGCAGTACTTC
clone_size: -; v_call: TRBV5-6; d_call: -; j_call: TRBJ2-7; cdr3_aa: CASSLEVQGWLNEQYF; cdr3_nt: TGTGCCAGCAGCTTGGAAGTCCAGGGCTGGCTCAACGAGCAGTACTTC
clone_size: -; v_call: TRBV27; d_call: -; j_call: TRBJ2-7; cdr3_aa: CASSSLLDYPYEQYF; cdr3_nt: TGTGCCAGCAGTTCCCTCCTAGACTACCCCTACGAGCAGTACTTC
clone_size: -; v_call: TRBV5-1; d_call: -; j_call: TRBJ2-2; cdr3_aa: CASSDGRGNTGELFF; cdr3_nt: TGCGCCAGCAGCGATGGCAGGGGAAACACCGGGGAGCTGTTTTTT
clone_size: -; v_call: TRBV9; d_call: TRBD1; j_call: TRBJ1-1; cdr3_aa: CASSSRTGLNTEAFF; cdr3_nt: TGTGCCAGCAGCTCCCGGACAGGATTGAACACTGAAGCTTTCTTT
clone_size: -; v_call: TRBV27; d_call: TRBD1; j_call: TRBJ1-1; cdr3_aa: CASSFIRQGWNTEAFF; cdr3_nt: TGTGCCAGCAGTTTCATCCGACAGGGCTGGAACACTGAAGCTTTCTTT
clone_size: -; v_call: TRBV6-5; d_call: -; j_call: TRBJ2-1; cdr3_aa: CASSYSAALYNEQFF; cdr3_nt: TGTGCCAGCAGTTACTCGGCGGCCCTCTACAATGAGCAGTTCTTC
clone_size: -; v_call: TRBV4-3; d_call: -; j_call: TRBJ1-6; cdr3_aa: CASSQEREMRNSPLHF; cdr3_nt: TGCGCCAGCAGCCAAGAGAGGGAGATGAGGAATTCACCCCTCCACTTT
clone_size: -; v_call: TRBV19; d_call: -; j_call: TRBJ2-3; cdr3_aa: CASNPRTGHNTDTQYF; cdr3_nt: TGTGCCAGTAACCCACGCACGGGACACAACACAGATACGCAGTATTTT